These 5 T cell receptor beta chains were sequenced from one sample in a study of control samples from healthy donors and cancer patients. Sequencing used immunoSEQ multiplex PCR; TCRdb keeps in-frame clones, though not all of them. Its listing shows approximately 190,000 clones. What was sequenced was blood. Receptors originate from a woman aged 25 to 39 in good health.

V usage is TRBV12-3 or TRBV12-4 and J usage is TRBJ1-6; 7 nucleotides match TRBD1. V lost 5 bases, J lost 7 bases, and 2 bases stayed unmatched. The CDR3 runs 13 residues. CDR3 sequence (DNA): TGTGCCAGCAGTGACAGGGAAAATTCACCCCTCCACTTT. Encoded protein: CASSDRENSPLHF.

The rearrangement links TRBV6-5 to TRBJ1-4; D is unclear. Trimming cost V 8 bases and J 7 bases, with 11 bases left between them. The CDR3 is 12 residues long. In germline, CDR1 is MNHEY, CDR2 SVGAGI. In nucleotides, the CDR3 is TGTGCCAGCGGGAACGGATTTGAAAAACTGTTTTTT. The encoded protein is CASGNGFEKLFF.

The chain joins TRBV7-9 to TRBJ1-2; no clear D. The V and J ends lost 4 bases and 8 bases respectively, with 8 bases between them. Germline CDR1 and CDR2: SEHNR and FQNEAQ (reference sequence). The CDR3 covers 11 residues. CDR3 amino acids: CASSSLGGYTF. The CDR3 coding sequence is TGTGCCAGCAGCTCCCTCGGGGGCTACACCTTC. Full variable domain (missing parts from reference TRBV7-9 and TRBJ1-2): DTGVSQNPRHKITKRGQNVTFRCDPISEHNRLYWYRQTLGQGPEFLTYFQNEAQLEKSRLLSDRFSAERPKGSFSTLEIQRTEQGDSAMYLCASSSLGGYTFGSGTRLTVV.

The genes are TRBV7-3 and TRBJ2-3, with 14 positions matching TRBD2. The V gene's germline CDR1 is SGHTA and CDR2 FQGTGA. This CDR3 spans 17 amino acids. V dropped 5 bases and J dropped 5; count of bases not matched to a gene: 9. Here the CDR3 DNA reads TGTGCCAGCAGCCCACTTCCGGGACTAGCGGGGGAAGATACGCAGTATTTT. It codes for CASSPLPGLAGEDTQYF.

V usage is TRBV7-9 and J usage is TRBJ1-3; D is ambiguous. CDR1 SEHNR and CDR2 FQNEAQ come from the germline V gene (reference sequence). Trimming took off 3 bases at V and 0 bases at J, with 9 bases between the two ends. The CDR3 contains 15 residues. DNA of the CDR3: TGTGCCAGCAGCTTTGGGGAGCTCTCTGGAAACACCATATATTTT. This sequence encodes CASSFGELSGNTIYF.